The 23 T cell receptor beta chains below were found in one sample sequenced in a study of cytomegalovirus exposure and HLA in healthy donors. Use of 60 Vbeta and 13 Jbeta primers characterized the PCR. Using immunoSEQ multiplex PCR, the repertoire was profiled, and TCRdb retains in-frame clones only, with some absent. The data show roughly 56,000 clones, with 70% to 80% seen just once and 45% to 60% held by the top ten. Sequencing used PBMCs. The receptor set was obtained from a man in his fifties or sixties in good health and CMV-seropositive.

The chain combines TRBV6-5 with TRBJ2-3; a weak D match, TRBD2 (6 bases). The ends were cut back, 0 bases at V and 7 bases at J, with 17 bases in the middle. CDR1 MNHEY and CDR2 SVGAGI come from the germline V gene. The CDR3 is 16 residues long. The CDR3 loop is CASSYSGTQGINTQYF. In DNA, the CDR3 is TGTGCCAGCAGTTACTCCGGGACTCAGGGTATTAATACGCAGTATTTT.

This clone was seen more than once but under ten times. One end of the junction fails to match germline, which may point to a read error. The chain joins TRBV5-1 to TRBJ1-2; 9 bases are shared with TRBD1. The CDR3 is 13 amino acids. Germline-derived CDR1 and CDR2 are SGHRS and YFSETQ. The CDR3 DNA reads as TGTGCCAGCAGATGGACAGGGGAGCAAGGCTACACCTTC. Translating gives CASRWTGEQGYTF. The complete variable domain, with remaining parts taken from reference TRBV5-1 and TRBJ1-2, reads KAGVTQTPRYLIKTRGQQVTLSCSPISGHRSVSWYQQTPGQGLQFLFEYFSETQRNKGNFPGRFSGRQFSNSRSEMNVSTLELGDSALYLCASRWTGEQGYTFGSGTRLTVV.

About this clone itself: The same CDR3 arises from other DNA sequences in this sample as well. The genes are TRBV4-3 and TRBJ2-1; D gene uncertain. CDR3 length: 17 residues. Germline assignment: CDR1 LGHNA and CDR2 YSLEER. Trimming took off 10 bases at V and 3 bases at J, with 25 bases between the two ends. In DNA form, the CDR3 reads TGCGCCACAAGCCAAGCTCTGATCGTACTCATCTACAATGAGCAGTTCTTC. Its protein is CATSQALIVLIYNEQFF.

The chain carries TRBV7-3 and TRBJ2-1; 7 nucleotides align to TRBD2. The CDR3 totals 15 residues. The V gene's germline CDR1 is SGHTA and CDR2 FQGTGA. Losses at the gene ends were 2 bases for V and 7 bases for J; bases not matched to a gene: 8. CDR3 loop: CASSLEAGALNEQFF. Here the CDR3 DNA reads TGTGCCAGCAGCTTAGAGGCGGGAGCATTGAATGAGCAGTTCTTC.

The table lists this clone with a count of one. The rearrangement uses TRBV6-5 and TRBJ1-1; 7 bases line up with TRBD1. This CDR3 is built from 15 residues. The ends lost 2 bases at V and 2 bases at J; junction bases unmatched: 5. From germline, CDR1 is MNHEY and CDR2 SVGAGI. Here the CDR3 DNA reads TGTGCCAGCAGTTACGCGGGACAGCCAAACACTGAAGCTTTCTTT. It is translated as CASSYAGQPNTEAFF.

J is TRBJ2-3 and V is TRBV11-3; TRBD2 matches at 8 bases. CDR1 and CDR2 (germline): SGHNT, YENEEA. The CDR3 runs to 16 residues. The J segment lost 2 bases and the V segment lost 4 bases, leaving 8 bases of the junction unmatched. CDR3 nucleotides: TGTGCCAGCAGCTCCGGACTAGCCGGGGCCACAGATACGCAGTATTTT. Protein product: CASSSGLAGATDTQYF.

This clone was counted once. The chain employs TRBV7-2 and TRBJ1-1; D call uncertain. Trimming stripped 1 base from V and 1 base from J, with 10 bases between. The CDR3 runs 15 residues. Germline V CDR1 and CDR2: SGHTA, FQGNSA. For the CDR3, the DNA is TGTGCCAGCAGCTTAGACCTCAGAAAGAACACTGAAGCTTTCTTT. Amino acids: CASSLDLRKNTEAFF.

The chain employs TRBV7-9 and TRBJ2-1; 9 bases match TRBD1. Germline assignment: CDR1 SEHNR and CDR2 FQNEAQ (reference sequence). Trimming at V came to 3 bases and at J to 7 bases, leaving 10 bases not matched to a gene. The length of the CDR3 is 16 residues. CDR3 DNA sequence: TGTGCCAGCAGCTTCCCGACAGGGGGTCTGTTAAATGAGCAGTTCTTC. Amino acids: CASSFPTGGLLNEQFF.

V is TRBV5-4 and J is TRBJ1-1; the D is unclear. The germline V gene has CDR1 SGHNT and CDR2 YYREEE (reference sequence). V shed 7 bases and J shed 1 base, with 8 bases lying between them. This CDR3 spans 12 amino acids. The CDR3 loop is CASQLQNTEAFF. In DNA, the CDR3 is TGTGCCAGCCAACTGCAGAACACTGAAGCTTTCTTT.

The chain has TRBV29-1 and TRBJ1-1, with D perhaps TRBD1 (5 bases). Looked up from germline, CDR1 is SQVTM and CDR2 is ANQGSEA. V was trimmed by 3 bases and J by 3 bases, leaving 17 bases between them. The CDR3 runs 15 residues. Here the CDR3 DNA reads TGCAGCGTTGACCCGGCAGGGCTGGCGGACACTGAAGCTTTCTTT. Translated, it gives CSVDPAGLADTEAFF.

The chain joins TRBV28 to TRBJ2-7; D unclear. V was cut by 5 bases and J by 6 bases, with 11 bases left in between. This CDR3 comprises 12 residues. Per the germline V gene, CDR1 is MDHEN and CDR2 is SYDVKM. CDR3 in DNA: TGTGCCAGCAGTATCCTAGGATTCGAGCAGTACTTC. It codes for CASSILGFEQYF.

This sequence joins TRBV9 and TRBJ2-5; 7 bases align to TRBD1. The trim removed 0 bases at V and 5 bases at J, leaving 7 bases unmatched. CDR3 length equals 15 residues. The germline CDR1 and CDR2 sequences are SGDLS and YYNGEE. CDR3 in amino acids: CASSVATGVGETQYF. In nucleotides, the CDR3 is TGTGCCAGCAGCGTAGCTACAGGGGTCGGTGAGACCCAGTACTTC. The whole variable domain, remainder taken from reference TRBV9 and TRBJ2-5, is DSGVTQTPKHLITATGQRVTLRCSPRSGDLSVYWYQQSLDQGLQFLIQYYNGEERAKGNILERFSAQQFPDLHSELNLSSLELGDSALYFCASSVATGVGETQYFGPGTRLLVL.

The genes are TRBV5-6 and TRBJ1-2; D remains ambiguous. The germline V gene has CDR1 SGHDT and CDR2 YYEEEE. The length of the CDR3 is 11 residues. Trimming removed 1 base at V and 7 bases at J, with 5 bases between. CDR3 sequence reads: CASSLRSGYTF. The CDR3 DNA sequence: TGTGCCAGCAGCTTGAGGAGTGGCTACACCTTC.

This clone has only one observation. The chain uses TRBV5-6 and TRBJ2-7; 8 bases are a match to TRBD2. This CDR3 is built from 15 residues. V lost 0 bases, J lost 4 bases, and 6 bases stayed unmatched. Germline V gene sequence: CDR1 SGHDT, CDR2 YYEEEE. The CDR3 region has the DNA TGTGCCAGCAGCTTGGCGGAACTAGCGGTTTACGAGCAGTACTTC. It is translated as CASSLAELAVYEQYF.

This clone has just a few counts. The sample holds other DNA sequences that translate to the same CDR3. V usage is TRBV9 and J usage is TRBJ1-6; perhaps TRBD1 as D (5 bases). The V gene lost 0 bases and the J gene lost 7 bases, with 11 bases spanning the gap. Germline CDR1 is SGDLS and CDR2 is YYNGEE. The CDR3 runs to 15 residues. CDR3 region: CASSVAPGLNSPLHF. The CDR3 nucleotides are TGTGCCAGCAGCGTAGCACCAGGGCTAAATTCACCCCTCCACTTT.

The V call is TRBV19, the J call TRBJ1-1; D not resolved. V lost 3 bases and J lost 3, with 11 bases in between. This CDR3 spans 14 amino acids. Germline values: CDR1 LNHDA, CDR2 SQIVND (reference sequence). The CDR3 here is CASSMTYTDTEAFF. The CDR3 nucleotides are TGTGCCAGTAGTATGACATACACCGACACTGAAGCTTTCTTT.

The rearrangement uses TRBV18 and TRBJ2-2, with TRBD1 as a possible D gene (5 bases). The V and J ends lost 6 bases and 4 bases respectively, with 21 bases between them. This CDR3 is 17 amino acids long. Germline CDR1 is KGHSH and CDR2 is LQKENI. CDR3 in DNA: TGTGCCAGCTCCCGAAGCGCAGGGCGTGCGACCACCGGGGAGCTGTTTTTT. This translates into CASSRSAGRATTGELFF.

The rearrangement uses TRBV5-1 and TRBJ2-3; weak D call: TRBD2 (5 bases). The CDR3 runs 15 residues. The V and J ends lost 1 base and 4 bases respectively, with 13 bases between them. Germline V gene lookup returns CDR1 SGHRS and CDR2 YFSETQ. CDR3 DNA sequence: TGCGCCAGCAGCTTGCGGGGTAACTCCGCAGATACGCAGTATTTT. As protein: CASSLRGNSADTQYF.

The chain uses TRBV7-2 and TRBJ1-1; 8 bases fit TRBD1. The CDR3 is 14 amino acids. V lost 6 bases and J lost 5; bases outside the gene matches: 8. CDR1 is SGHTA, CDR2 FQGNSA, per germline. CDR3 sequence: CASRRRQGITEAFF. CDR3 nucleotides: TGTGCCAGCAGGCGAAGACAGGGGATAACTGAAGCTTTCTTT.

On this clone: Because it lacks the conserved phenylalanine or tryptophan at the end, this CDR3 is likely a read error. The J gene is TRBJ1-5, the V gene TRBV30; D possibly corresponds to TRBD1 (5 bases). CDR1 is GTSNPN and CDR2 is SVGIG in the germline V gene (reference sequence). V lost 0 bases to trimming and J lost 3 bases, with 9 bases between them. The CDR3 is 14 amino acids. CDR3 in amino acids: CAWSVQDHNQPQHL. CDR3 nucleotides: TGTGCCTGGAGTGTACAGGACCACAATCAGCCCCAGCATCTG.

This clone has only a few counts. This chain links TRBV6-5 with TRBJ1-4; 9 bases agree with TRBD1. Unmatched junction bases numbered 4, after V lost 8 bases and J lost 6 bases. Germline values: CDR1 MNHEY, CDR2 SVGAGI. There are 13 residues in the CDR3. As DNA, the CDR3 is TGTGCCAGCGGGAGGGACAGGGATGAAAAACTGTTTTTT. It specifies CASGRDRDEKLFF.

J is TRBJ1-5 and V is TRBV28; 11 positions match TRBD1. The trim removed 3 bases at V and 4 bases at J, leaving 11 bases unmatched. This CDR3 has 18 amino acids. Germline V gives CDR1 MDHEN, CDR2 SYDVKM. The CDR3 spells CASSFLTPGQGGNQPQHF. CDR3 in DNA: TGTGCCAGCAGTTTTCTCACCCCGGGACAGGGGGGAAATCAGCCCCAGCATTTT.

The chain uses TRBV30 and TRBJ1-1, with TRBD1 identical over 7 bases. Germline-derived CDR1 and CDR2 are GTSNPN and SVGIG (reference sequence). The CDR3 runs 14 residues. Trimming removed 1 base from V and 11 bases from J; junction bases left unmatched: 13. The DNA for the CDR3 is TGTGCCTGGAGTGCGGGACAGACTACACTGAGGGCTTTCTTT. This translates into CAWSAGQTTLRAFF.